The 16 T cell receptor beta chains given below trace back to one sample, sequenced in a study of shared clonotypes between healthy human individuals. Generated by immunoSEQ multiplex PCR, the TCRdb table keeps only in-frame clones and is missing some. The sample holds hundreds of thousands of clones, around 67% seen once. The sequenced sample consisted of memory CD4+ T cells sorted from blood. As for subset: CD45RA-negative fraction. These receptors came from a man aged 30 to 45 in good health.

The chain carries TRBV5-4 and TRBJ1-1; the D is unclear. Looked up from germline, CDR1 is SGHNT and CDR2 is YYREEE (reference sequence). V was trimmed by 3 bases and J by 4 bases, leaving 10 bases between them. This CDR3 contains 13 residues. This chain's CDR3 is CASSSTLLTEAFF. The CDR3 nucleotides are TGTGCCAGCAGCTCAACTTTACTCACTGAAGCTTTCTTT.

The chain carries TRBV18 and TRBJ2-5; D gene ambiguous. This CDR3 has 14 residues. Deletions cut 6 bases from V and 2 bases from J, with 13 bases between. Looked up from germline, CDR1 is KGHSH and CDR2 is LQKENI. This CDR3 is CASSPPSLQETQYF. CDR3 coding DNA: TGTGCCAGCTCCCCGCCTTCATTACAAGAGACCCAGTACTTC.

To note about this clone: Other DNA variants within this sample encode the same CDR3. The rearrangement joins TRBV2 to TRBJ2-5; TRBD2 is a possible D gene (6 bases). The length of the CDR3 is 13 residues. CDR1 is SNHLY, CDR2 FYNNEI, per germline. The ends were cut back, 3 bases at V and 5 bases at J, with 10 bases in the middle. The CDR3 region has the DNA TGTGCCAGCAGTGATCGGGGGAGGGAGACCCAGTACTTC. Translated: CASSDRGRETQYF. The full variable domain, completed using reference TRBV2 and TRBJ2-5, is EPEVTQTPSHQVTQMGQEVILRCVPISNHLYFYWYRQILGQKVEFLVSFYNNEISEKSEIFDDQFSVERPDGSNFTLKIRSTKLEDSAMYFCASSDRGRETQYFGPGTRLLVL.

This clone was counted only a few times. The V gene is TRBV19, the J gene TRBJ1-5; TRBD1 is a possible D gene (5 bases). The CDR3 length is 15 residues. The V end lost 4 bases, the J end lost 6 bases, and 16 bases lay between the germline ends. CDR1 LNHDA and CDR2 SQIVND come from the germline V gene (reference sequence). The CDR3 nucleotides are TGTGCCAGTAGTAAAGACAGAGATCGTGGTCAGCCCCAGCATTTT. It is translated as CASSKDRDRGQPQHF.

This rearrangement joins TRBV18 to TRBJ2-1, with D perhaps matching TRBD1 (6 bases). Trimming removed 0 bases from V and 1 base from J, with 10 bases in between. This CDR3 region has 16 residues. Germline V gene lookup returns CDR1 KGHSH and CDR2 LQKENI. The CDR3 reads CASSPPTGLSYNEQFF. The CDR3 nucleotides read TGTGCCAGCTCACCACCGACAGGACTTTCCTACAATGAGCAGTTCTTC. Full variable domain (outside the CDR3, taken from reference TRBV18 and TRBJ2-1): NAGVMQNPRHLVRRRGQEARLRCSPMKGHSHVYWYRQLPEEGLKFMVYLQKENIIDESGMPKERFSAEFPKEGPSILRIQQVVRGDSAAYFCASSPPTGLSYNEQFFGPGTRLTVL.

This chain uses TRBV10-2 with TRBJ2-7; 8 bases match TRBD2. V trimming: 4 bases; J trimming: 6 bases; junction bases outside the gene matches: 5. The CDR3 sequence is 13 residues long. CDR1 WSHSY and CDR2 SAAADI come from the germline V gene. The CDR3 protein is CASSGAGEGEQYF. The DNA of the CDR3 is TGCGCCAGCAGTGGAGCGGGGGAGGGCGAGCAGTACTTC.

The V gene is TRBV7-9, the J gene TRBJ1-5; 7 bases are shared with TRBD1. The germline CDR1 and CDR2 sequences are SEHNR and FQNEAQ (reference sequence). The CDR3 spans 14 residues. With 9 bases clipped from V and 4 bases from J, the junction kept 9 bases outside the gene matches. This CDR3 reads CASSGTAGNQPQHF. The CDR3 DNA reads TGTGCCAGTTCAGGGACAGCGGGGAATCAGCCCCAGCATTTT.

This rearrangement joins TRBV13 to TRBJ2-5; weak D call: TRBD1 (5 bases). The CDR3 loop spans 16 amino acids. Germline CDR1 and CDR2: PRHDT and FYEKMQ (reference sequence). Deletions cut 3 bases from V and 4 bases from J, with 18 bases between. The CDR3 protein is CASSLALSRGGETQYF. The CDR3 DNA is TGTGCCAGCAGCTTGGCCCTATCTAGGGGTGGAGAGACCCAGTACTTC. The entire variable domain, with the rest obtained from reference TRBV13 and TRBJ2-5, is as follows: AAGVIQSPRHLIKEKRETATLKCYPIPRHDTVYWYQQGPGQDPQFLISFYEKMQSDKGSIPDRFSAQQFSDYHSELNMSSLELGDSALYFCASSLALSRGGETQYFGPGTRLLVL.

This rearrangement joins TRBV2 to TRBJ2-5; TRBD2 might be the D (5 bases). Trimming stripped 10 bases from V and 5 bases from J, with 20 bases between. This CDR3 is 14 amino acids long. Looked up from germline, CDR1 is SNHLY and CDR2 is FYNNEI. The CDR3 region is CATSGGTRSETQYF. The CDR3 DNA is TGTGCCACCTCGGGCGGTACTAGGTCGGAGACCCAGTACTTC.

The chain joins TRBV28 to TRBJ2-7; the D is unclear. The V gene lost 4 bases and the J gene lost 0 bases, with 4 bases spanning the gap. There are 12 residues in the CDR3. Germline V gene data show CDR1 as MDHEN and CDR2 as SYDVKM. This CDR3 is CASSSSSYEQYF. The DNA for the CDR3 is TGTGCCAGCAGTTCGAGCTCCTACGAGCAGTACTTC.

V usage is TRBV6-1 and J usage is TRBJ2-1, with 9 bases matching TRBD1. The germline gives CDR1 MNHNS, CDR2 SASEGT. The ends lost 8 bases at V and 4 bases at J; junction bases unmatched: 9. The CDR3 length is 15 residues. The DNA of the CDR3 is TGTGCCAGCGGACACACAGGGGGCGCTTACAATGAGCAGTTCTTC. Amino acid sequence: CASGHTGGAYNEQFF.

The V call is TRBV7-9, the J call TRBJ1-1, with D maybe TRBD1 (5 bases). The CDR3 contains 15 residues. V lost 5 bases and J 4 bases, leaving 17 bases between the germline ends. Germline V lookup: CDR1 SEHNR, CDR2 FQNEAQ (reference sequence). CDR3 DNA sequence: TGTGCCAGCAGCCCCCGACAGAACATTGGCACTGAAGCTTTCTTT. Protein product: CASSPRQNIGTEAFF.

The rearrangement links TRBV10-2 to TRBJ2-1; D remains unclear. The CDR3 is made up of 11 amino acids. Per the germline V gene, CDR1 is WSHSY and CDR2 is SAAADI. Trimming removed 8 bases from V and 6 bases from J, with 8 bases in between. The DNA of the CDR3 is TGCGCCAGCGGGCTTAGCAATGAGCAGTTCTTC. Encoded protein: CASGLSNEQFF.

V is TRBV29-1 and J is TRBJ2-7; a possible D gene is TRBD2 (5 bases). The CDR3 sequence is 14 residues long. Trimming pared 2 bases from V and 4 bases from J, leaving 15 bases between. Germline-derived CDR1 and CDR2 are SQVTM and ANQGSEA. The chain's CDR3 is CSVEWTGKAYEQYF. The CDR3 nucleotides read TGCAGCGTTGAATGGACCGGGAAAGCTTACGAGCAGTACTTC.

This rearrangement joins TRBV2 to TRBJ2-5; D unresolved. The germline V gene encodes CDR1 SNHLY and CDR2 FYNNEI. The V and J ends lost 6 bases and 1 base respectively, with 6 bases between them. The CDR3 runs to 12 residues. CDR3 coding DNA: TGTGCCAGCAGCCAATTCCAAGAGACCCAGTACTTC. Translation: CASSQFQETQYF.

This clone occurred many times. V usage is TRBV18 and J usage is TRBJ2-1; D is ambiguous. CDR1 KGHSH and CDR2 LQKENI come from the germline V gene. V was trimmed by 4 bases and J by 0 bases, leaving 10 bases between them. This CDR3 is 15 amino acids long. CDR3 loop: CASSLADRSYNEQFF. CDR3 in DNA: TGTGCCAGCTCACTCGCGGACCGCTCCTACAATGAGCAGTTCTTC.